What follows are 28 T cell receptor beta chains derived from one specimen sequenced in a study of OX40 agonist ivuxolimab in advanced cancers. Profiled with immunoSEQ multiplex PCR; TCRdb holds only in-frame clones, not every one. The sample contains some 51,000 clones, around 77% of which appear only once. Material: CD4+ or CD8+ T cells sorted from blood, obtained in a trial of the OX40 agonist ivuxolimab. Receptors originate from an adult with an advanced solid tumor such as melanoma, head and neck, liver or kidney cancer.

In nucleotides, the CDR3 is TGTGCCAGCAGTTACTCGCGGGAAAACACCATATATTTT. Translating it yields CASSYSRENTIYF. This chain links TRBV6-5 with TRBJ1-3; no definite D call. Trimming stripped 0 bases from V and 6 bases from J, with 6 bases between. The CDR3 has 13 residues. Germline CDR1 reads MNHEY; CDR2 reads SVGAGI.

This sequence joins TRBV19 and TRBJ1-2; possibly TRBD1 for D (6 bases). Germline assignment: CDR1 LNHDA and CDR2 SQIVND (reference sequence). The CDR3 runs to 13 residues. Between the trimmed V and J ends, which lost 8 bases and 8 bases, there was a span of 18 bases. The CDR3 loop is CASRPDQGLGYTF. CDR3 nucleotide sequence: TGTGCCAGTCGACCCGACCAGGGGCTCGGCTACACCTTC. Supplemented by reference TRBV19 and TRBJ1-2, the full variable domain reads DGGITQSPKYLFRKEGQNVTLSCEQNLNHDAMYWYRQDPGQGLRLIYYSQIVNDFQKGDIAEGYSVSREKKESFPLTVTSAQKNPTAFYLCASRPDQGLGYTFGSGTRLTVV.

V is TRBV5-5 and J is TRBJ2-5; 14 bases are a match to TRBD2. Germline trimming cut 4 bases from V and 2 bases from J; bases unmatched to any gene: 10. This CDR3 has 18 amino acids. The germline CDR1 and CDR2 sequences are SGHKS and YYEKEE (reference sequence). DNA for the CDR3: TGTGCCAGCAGCCCAACGGGACTAGCGGGAGCATTTCAAGAGACCCAGTACTTC. The encoded protein is CASSPTGLAGAFQETQYF. Filled out from reference TRBV5-5 and TRBJ2-5, the complete variable domain reads DAGVTQSPTHLIKTRGQQVTLRCSPISGHKSVSWYQQVLGQGPQFIFQYYEKEERGRGNFPDRFSARQFPNYSSELNVNALLLGDSALYLCASSPTGLAGAFQETQYFGPGTRLLVL.

This chain uses TRBV5-4 with TRBJ2-7; D perhaps matches TRBD1 (6 bases). CDR3 length: 15 residues. Between the trimmed V and J ends, which lost 0 bases and 2 bases, there was a span of 12 bases. Germline V gene lookup returns CDR1 SGHNT and CDR2 YYREEE (reference sequence). The CDR3, as DNA: TGTGCCAGCAGCTTGGAGGGGGTTATGCCCTACGAGCAGTACTTC. Translation gives CASSLEGVMPYEQYF.

The V call is TRBV7-2, the J call TRBJ1-3, with 11 nucleotides matching TRBD1. The CDR3 runs to 15 residues. Losses at the gene ends were 5 bases for V and 9 bases for J; bases not matched to a gene: 9. CDR1 and CDR2 from the germline V gene are SGHTA and FQGNSA. CDR3 residues: CASSLYGQGATTIYF. The CDR3 DNA sequence: TGTGCCAGCAGCCTCTATGGACAGGGGGCAACCACCATATATTTT. The full variable domain, in which reference TRBV7-2 and TRBJ1-3 provide the parts outside the CDR3, is GAGVSQSPSNKVTEKGKDVELRCDPISGHTALYWYRQSLGQGLEFLIYFQGNSAPDKSGLPSDRFSAERTGGSVSTLTIQRTQQEDSAVYLCASSLYGQGATTIYFGEGSWLTVV.

The V call is TRBV6-5, the J call TRBJ1-5; unclear D gene. This CDR3 has 12 residues. The germline gives CDR1 MNHEY, CDR2 SVGAGI. V lost 7 bases, J lost 11 bases, and 15 bases lay in between. As DNA, the CDR3 is TGTGCCAGCAAAAGGCCGGGGTCAGCCCAGCATTTT. Encoded protein: CASKRPGSAQHF.

The gene calls are TRBV29-1 and TRBJ1-2; D is perhaps TRBD1 (5 bases). Between the trimmed V and J ends, which lost 0 bases and 8 bases, there was a span of 19 bases. The germline gives CDR1 SQVTM, CDR2 ANQGSEA. This CDR3 is 15 amino acids long. The CDR3 sequence is CSVEEGHTFGGGYTF. The CDR3 DNA follows: TGCAGCGTTGAAGAAGGACACACCTTCGGAGGCGGCTACACCTTC.

The V call is TRBV29-1, the J call TRBJ2-1, with 8 bases that match TRBD2. Germline loops: CDR1 SQVTM, CDR2 ANQGSEA. The V segment lost 3 bases and the J segment 4 bases; nucleotides outside the gene matches: 8. The CDR3 length is 15 residues. CDR3 sequence: CSVEVSGNRYNEQFF. The CDR3, as DNA: TGCAGCGTTGAGGTTAGCGGGAATAGATACAATGAGCAGTTCTTC.

The chain uses TRBV5-1 and TRBJ2-2, with 10 bases identical to TRBD2. The CDR3 spans 17 residues. Per the germline V gene, CDR1 is SGHRS and CDR2 is YFSETQ. J gave up 5 bases and V 0 bases, and 7 bases lay outside the gene matches. The CDR3 sequence is CASSLAWLAGVTGELFF. As DNA, the CDR3 is TGCGCCAGCAGCTTGGCCTGGCTAGCGGGAGTAACCGGGGAGCTGTTTTTT.

This rearrangement joins TRBV18 to TRBJ2-5, with 7 bases aligning to TRBD1. Germline lookup yields CDR1 KGHSH and CDR2 LQKENI. The trim removed 6 bases at V and 4 bases at J, leaving 8 bases unmatched. The CDR3 spans 14 residues. The DNA for the CDR3 is TGTGCCAGCTCCCGCAGGGGGAGCACAGAGACCCAGTACTTC. It encodes CASSRRGSTETQYF.

The chain has TRBV4-1 and TRBJ1-4; D is possibly TRBD1 (6 bases). Germline CDR1 is MGHRA and CDR2 is YSYEKL. Trimming took off 1 base at V and 5 bases at J, with 11 bases between the two ends. The CDR3 has 15 residues. The DNA of the CDR3 is TGCGCCAGCAGCCAAGGGTACAGGGAGAATGAAAAACTGTTTTTT. Protein sequence: CASSQGYRENEKLFF.

V is TRBV7-6 and J is TRBJ1-4, with D perhaps TRBD1 (5 bases). The CDR3 has 12 amino acids. The germline V gene has CDR1 SGHVS and CDR2 FNYEAQ. The V gene lost 1 base and the J gene lost 8 bases, with 5 bases spanning the gap. In DNA, the CDR3 is TGTGCCAGCAGCTTAGGGGGGGAAAAACTGTTTTTT. Its translation: CASSLGGEKLFF.

The chain joins TRBV6-5 to TRBJ2-1, with D tentatively TRBD1 (5 bases). Germline CDR1 and CDR2: MNHEY and SVGAGI. V lost 2 bases, J lost 12 bases, and 20 bases lay in between. The CDR3 is made up of 15 amino acids. CDR3 nucleotides: TGTGCCAGCAGTTACCCCCCGATGGTAGACCAGGGGCAGTTCTTC. It is translated as CASSYPPMVDQGQFF.

The chain carries TRBV15 and TRBJ2-5; tentatively, D is TRBD2 (5 bases). The V end lost 0 bases, the J end lost 10 bases, and 9 bases lay between the germline ends. The CDR3 length is 12 residues. CDR1 is LNHNV, CDR2 YYDKDF, per germline (reference sequence). The DNA of the CDR3 is TGTGCCACCAGCAGAGATGCTAGCATCCAGTACTTC. It is translated as CATSRDASIQYF. Complete variable domain (other parts from reference TRBV15 and TRBJ2-5): DAMVIQNPRYQVTQFGKPVTLSCSQTLNHNVMYWYQQKSSQAPKLLFHYYDKDFNNEADTPDNFQSRRPNTSFCFLDIRSPGLGDTAMYLCATSRDASIQYFGPGTRLLVL.

The V gene is TRBV2, the J gene TRBJ1-1; D remains ambiguous. V was cut by 11 bases and J by 3 bases, with 10 bases left in between. Germline lookup yields CDR1 SNHLY and CDR2 FYNNEI. The CDR3 is 11 residues long. In nucleotides, the CDR3 is TGTGCCCGCGCCCATTACACTGAAGCTTTCTTT. Residues: CARAHYTEAFF.

The genes are TRBV10-3 and TRBJ1-1, with 9 bases lining up with TRBD1. The CDR3 runs to 14 residues. Germline loops: CDR1 ENHRY, CDR2 SYGVKD. Germline trimming cut 7 bases from V and 3 bases from J; bases unmatched to any gene: 6. The CDR3 DNA is TGTGCCATCACCGACGGGACAGGGTACACTGAAGCTTTCTTT. Protein product: CAITDGTGYTEAFF.

This clone was recorded once. This chain uses TRBV14 with TRBJ1-1; D gene unclear. V shed 0 bases and J shed 10 bases, with 18 bases lying between them. The CDR3 sequence is 15 residues long. Germline loops: CDR1 SGHDN, CDR2 FVKESK. CDR3 nucleotide sequence: TGTGCCAGCAGCCAAGACCCCTCGGGGAAGGCGACAGCTTTCTTT. Translated: CASSQDPSGKATAFF.

The chain carries TRBV5-1 and TRBJ1-1; a possible D gene is TRBD1 (5 bases). The germline gives CDR1 SGHRS, CDR2 YFSETQ. This CDR3 region has 13 residues. V gave up 4 bases and J gave up 1 base, with 8 bases separating them. The CDR3 region has the DNA TGCGCCAGCAGCGGGGGAGAGAACACTGAAGCTTTCTTT. Amino acids: CASSGGENTEAFF.

This chain joins TRBV7-9 and TRBJ2-7; 9 nucleotides match TRBD2. This CDR3 has 19 residues. J gave up 3 bases and V 1 base, and 16 bases lay outside the gene matches. Germline V CDR1 and CDR2: SEHNR, FQNEAQ (reference sequence). The chain's CDR3 is CASSLGEGLAFLTDYEQYF. The CDR3 nucleotides are TGTGCCAGCAGCTTAGGGGAGGGACTAGCATTCCTCACGGACTACGAGCAGTACTTC.

Comment on this clone: Within the sample, other DNA sequences also encode this same CDR3. The chain links TRBV18 to TRBJ2-5; D is ambiguous. The V end lost 2 bases, the J end lost 5 bases, and 3 bases lay between the germline ends. Germline lookup yields CDR1 KGHSH and CDR2 LQKENI. This CDR3 is built from 11 residues. DNA of the CDR3: TGTGCCAGCTCACCAGGGGAGACCCAGTACTTC. As protein: CASSPGETQYF. The full variable domain, completed using reference TRBV18 and TRBJ2-5, is NAGVMQNPRHLVRRRGQEARLRCSPMKGHSHVYWYRQLPEEGLKFMVYLQKENIIDESGMPKERFSAEFPKEGPSILRIQQVVRGDSAAYFCASSPGETQYFGPGTRLLVL.

The V gene is TRBV6-5, the J gene TRBJ2-7; 10 bases are shared with TRBD2. The CDR3 loop spans 13 amino acids. J lost 7 bases, V lost 0 bases, and 0 bases had no gene match. CDR1 and CDR2 from the germline V gene are MNHEY and SVGAGI. This CDR3 reads CASSYSTSGEQYF. The CDR3 coding sequence is TGTGCCAGCAGTTACTCGACTAGCGGGGAGCAGTACTTC.

The CDR3 reads CASRDPGQRNQPQHF. CDR3 DNA sequence: TGTGCCAGCAGGGACCCGGGACAGCGAAATCAGCCCCAGCATTTT. V is TRBV28 and J is TRBJ1-5, with 7 bases matching TRBD1. Germline trimming cut 6 bases from V and 4 bases from J; bases unmatched to any gene: 9. The CDR3 contains 15 residues. The germline gives CDR1 MDHEN, CDR2 SYDVKM. The variable domain in full, with the rest retrieved from reference TRBV28 and TRBJ1-5, is DVKVTQSSRYLVKRTGEKVFLECVQDMDHENMFWYRQDPGLGLRLIYFSYDVKMKEKGDIPEGYSVSREKKERFSLILESASTNQTSMYLCASRDPGQRNQPQHFGDGTRLSIL.

This clone was observed once. This chain uses TRBV5-5 with TRBJ2-1; TRBD2 aligns across 9 bases. CDR3 length equals 16 residues. Germline V CDR1 and CDR2: SGHKS, YYEKEE (reference sequence). J gave up 5 bases and V 2 bases, and 8 bases lay outside the gene matches. This CDR3 is CASSFAIGLANNEQFF. Written as DNA, the CDR3 is TGTGCCAGCAGCTTCGCGATCGGACTAGCGAACAATGAGCAGTTCTTC.

This chain joins TRBV11-1 and TRBJ2-7, with D uncertain. The CDR3 runs to 13 residues. V was trimmed by 1 base and J by 5 bases, leaving 9 bases between them. Germline values: CDR1 SGHAT, CDR2 FQDESV (reference sequence). The CDR3 loop is CASSLVSTHEQYF. CDR3 DNA: TGTGCCAGCAGCTTAGTGTCCACGCACGAGCAGTACTTC.

The gene calls are TRBV5-1 and TRBJ2-1; D is uncertain. The germline V gene encodes CDR1 SGHRS and CDR2 YFSETQ. The CDR3 is 14 residues long. V lost 4 bases and J lost 2, with 10 bases in between. The CDR3 loop is CASSPAAAYNEQFF. CDR3 bases: TGCGCCAGCAGCCCTGCGGCGGCCTACAATGAGCAGTTCTTC.

This chain connects TRBV5-8 to TRBJ1-5; tentatively, D is TRBD1 (6 bases). In germline, CDR1 is SGHTS, CDR2 YDEGEE. This CDR3 has 14 residues. Trimming removed 4 bases at V and 7 bases at J, with 15 bases between. The CDR3 loop is CASSKPTGRQPQHF. CDR3 sequence (DNA): TGTGCCAGCAGCAAACCGACAGGCAGACAGCCCCAGCATTTT.

This clone was seen only a few times. This sequence joins TRBV5-6 and TRBJ2-1; 10 positions match TRBD1. The CDR3 consists of 16 residues. CDR1 and CDR2 from the germline V gene are SGHDT and YYEEEE. J was trimmed by 8 bases and V by 4 bases; bases with no gene match: 12. The CDR3 here is CASSLTPDRGWDEQFF. In DNA form, the CDR3 reads TGTGCCAGCAGCCTGACCCCGGACAGGGGGTGGGATGAGCAGTTCTTC.

The J gene is TRBJ2-3, the V gene TRBV5-1, with a weak D call TRBD2 (5 bases). CDR1 SGHRS and CDR2 YFSETQ come from the germline V gene. The CDR3 runs 14 residues. V lost 3 bases, J lost 2 bases, and 10 bases lay in between. Here the CDR3 DNA reads TGCGCCAGCAGCTGGTCTAGCCCCACAGATACGCAGTATTTT. It yields the protein CASSWSSPTDTQYF.